The clone carrying this T cell receptor (beta chain) has just a few counts. The antigen is unknown. The data belong to a study of T-cell memory formation after mild COVID-19. Overall study results and limits: Mainly CM and EM harbored the contracting CD4+ clones; mainly EMRA harbored the CD8+ ones. Among clones contracting day 15 to 85, CD4/CD8 was balanced, whereas later expanders leaned CD4+.

After 5'RACE with constant-segment primers, TCR alpha and TCR beta cDNA libraries carrying sample barcodes and UMIs were obtained. TCRdb fed the 5' RACE reads into MiXCR, producing one record per CDR3 protein. The sample has about 240,000 distinct CDR3 sequences; over 8.5% are singletons. Deletions cut 5 bases from V and 2 bases from J, with 6 bases between. CDR3 length: 13 amino acids. Germline assignment: CDR1 WNHNN and CDR2 SYGVQD (reference sequence). The specimen was PBMCs or a T cell subset sorted from them (not recorded which). The origin of this receptor is a man younger than 35 who had mild COVID-19 (a few samples of this study predate the infection). Cell type and time point are not known. The V gene is TRBV10-1, the J gene TRBJ2-2; D ambiguous. CDR3 loop: CASSNANTGELFF. The CDR3 nucleotides read TGCGCCAGCAGTAATGCCAACACCGGGGAGCTGTTTTTT.